These 26 T cell receptor beta chains came from one sample sequenced in a study of OX40 agonist ivuxolimab in advanced cancers. The assay was immunoSEQ multiplex PCR, and TCRdb's table has in-frame clones only and misses some. The repertoire holds 52,000 or so clones, with more than 85% as singletons. This material consisted of CD4+ or CD8+ T cells sorted from blood, taken in a trial of the OX40 agonist ivuxolimab. The receptors were sampled from an adult with an advanced solid tumor such as melanoma, head and neck, liver or kidney cancer.

This clone has only one observation. V and J are TRBV6-5 and TRBJ1-4; D might be TRBD1 (6 bases). This CDR3 region has 15 residues. V was clipped by 8 bases and J by 8 bases, with 21 bases between them. The V gene's germline CDR1 is MNHEY and CDR2 SVGAGI. The CDR3: CASSWGGREGEKLFF. In DNA form, the CDR3 reads TGTGCCAGCTCTTGGGGGGGCAGGGAGGGAGAAAAACTGTTTTTT.

J is TRBJ2-5 and V is TRBV23-1; 7 bases line up with TRBD2. TRBV23-1 is assigned to the ORF class and has an uncertain function. CDR3 length equals 16 residues. The junction had 9 bases not matched to a gene; V was cut back by 0 bases and J by 5 bases. For the CDR3, the DNA is TGCGCCAGCAGTCAATCGTCCGTACTAGCGAAGGAGACCCAGTACTTC. Amino acids: CASSQSSVLAKETQYF.

The chain links TRBV7-9 to TRBJ2-1; TRBD1 matches 7 bases. V gave up 5 bases and J gave up 9 bases; unmatched junction bases: 13. The CDR3 has 15 residues. From germline, CDR1 is SEHNR and CDR2 FQNEAQ (reference sequence). The CDR3 DNA is TGTGCCAGCAGCAGTCCCGGGACAGAGGGACCTGAGCAGTTCTTC. Amino acids: CASSSPGTEGPEQFF.

The rearrangement uses TRBV6-5 and TRBJ1-1, with unresolved D. The CDR3 spans 13 residues. Trimming pared 2 bases from V and 1 base from J, leaving 5 bases between. The germline gives CDR1 MNHEY, CDR2 SVGAGI. The CDR3 reads CASSYTGNTEAFF. CDR3 DNA sequence: TGTGCCAGCAGTTACACGGGGAACACTGAAGCTTTCTTT.

The chain recombines TRBV10-3 with TRBJ2-5, with a tentative D call TRBD1 (6 bases). V lost 4 bases and J lost 4, with 10 bases in between. The length of the CDR3 is 13 residues. Per the germline V gene, CDR1 is ENHRY and CDR2 is SYGVKD. DNA of the CDR3: TGTGCCATCAGTGGGGACACTGGAGAGACCCAGTACTTC. Residues: CAISGDTGETQYF.

The rearrangement links TRBV28 to TRBJ2-7, with D perhaps matching TRBD1 (5 bases). Germline lookup yields CDR1 MDHEN and CDR2 SYDVKM. The CDR3 has 17 amino acids. V gave up 4 bases and J gave up 1 base, with 20 bases separating them. CDR3 DNA sequence: TGTGCCAGCAGTTCCCAGAGGACAACGTCGAATTCCTACGAGCAGTACTTC. It specifies CASSSQRTTSNSYEQYF.

The chain combines TRBV7-6 with TRBJ2-3, with 9 bases that match TRBD1. J gave up 1 base and V 3 bases, and 2 bases lay outside the gene matches. This CDR3 contains 15 residues. The germline CDR1 and CDR2 sequences are SGHVS and FNYEAQ. CDR3 bases: TGTGCCAGCAGCTTTAGGACAGGGGGCACAGATACGCAGTATTTT. Translating it yields CASSFRTGGTDTQYF.

V usage is TRBV28 and J usage is TRBJ1-4, with D unresolved. Per germline, CDR1 MDHEN and CDR2 SYDVKM. The CDR3 loop spans 15 amino acids. Trimming took 2 bases from V and 8 from J, leaving 15 bases between them. CDR3 DNA: TGTGCCAGCAGTTTAAATTCAAAGGGCGAGGAAAAACTGTTTTTT. Its protein is CASSLNSKGEEKLFF.

This chain connects TRBV28 to TRBJ2-2; no clear D gene. The V end was cut by 5 bases, the J end by 6 bases, with 7 bases between. Germline CDR1 reads MDHEN; CDR2 reads SYDVKM. This CDR3 has 12 amino acids. The CDR3 loop is CASSRSPGELFF. In DNA form, the CDR3 reads TGTGCCAGCAGTCGGTCTCCCGGGGAGCTGTTTTTT.

The chain employs TRBV9 and TRBJ2-2; D is perhaps TRBD1 or TRBD2 (6 bases each). The CDR3 is made up of 13 amino acids. Trimming left V 7 bases short and J 9 bases short, with 16 bases between. From germline, CDR1 is SGDLS and CDR2 YYNGEE. CDR3 coding DNA: TGTGCCAGCGCCAGCCCCGGGGGCCGGGAGCTGTTTTTT. Its protein product is CASASPGGRELFF.

The V gene is TRBV27, the J gene TRBJ2-5; tentatively, D is TRBD2 (5 bases). The germline V gene has CDR1 MNHEY and CDR2 SMNVEV (reference sequence). There are 16 residues in the CDR3. V gave up 2 bases and J gave up 4 bases, with 17 bases separating them. CDR3 coding DNA: TGTGCCAGCAGTTTAGGGGTACGGGGAGAGGGAGAGACCCAGTACTTC. This encodes CASSLGVRGEGETQYF.

This clone was detected only once. This chain links TRBV7-9 with TRBJ2-1; TRBD2 agrees at 10 bases. V trimming: 3 bases; J trimming: 8 bases; junction bases outside the gene matches: 7. In germline, CDR1 is SEHNR, CDR2 FQNEAQ (reference sequence). The CDR3 length is 15 residues. CDR3 bases: TGTGCCAGCAGCTTTTCTACTAGCGGGAAATATGAGCAGTTCTTC. Translated, it gives CASSFSTSGKYEQFF.

CDR3 amino acids: CASTTTGESSYNEQFF. In DNA form, the CDR3 reads TGTGCCAGCACCACGACAGGCGAGAGCTCCTACAATGAGCAGTTCTTC. V gene TRBV28 combines with J gene TRBJ2-1; TRBD1 might be the D (6 bases). Trimming stripped 7 bases from V and 0 bases from J, with 16 bases between. The CDR3 consists of 16 residues. Germline-derived CDR1 and CDR2 are MDHEN and SYDVKM. Full variable domain (missing parts from reference TRBV28 and TRBJ2-1): DVKVTQSSRYLVKRTGEKVFLECVQDMDHENMFWYRQDPGLGLRLIYFSYDVKMKEKGDIPEGYSVSREKKERFSLILESASTNQTSMYLCASTTTGESSYNEQFFGPGTRLTVL.

This clone was found a few times. This chain joins TRBV7-2 and TRBJ1-5; D remains unclear. CDR3 length equals 14 residues. Germline V gene data show CDR1 as SGHTA and CDR2 as FQGNSA. Trimming left V 6 bases short and J 11 bases short, with 20 bases between. The CDR3 nucleotides read TGTGCCAGCAGTGAGAACGGGTCGGCACGGTCCCAGCATTTT. Protein: CASSENGSARSQHF.

The chain uses TRBV6-1 and TRBJ2-7, with 9 bases aligning to TRBD1. The V gene's germline CDR1 is MNHNS and CDR2 SASEGT. V was clipped by 7 bases and J by 5 bases; unmatched bases: 6. CDR3 size: 13 residues. CDR3 loop: CASKDRGSHEQYF. The CDR3 DNA sequence: TGTGCCAGCAAGGACAGGGGTTCCCACGAGCAGTACTTC.

The gene calls are TRBV28 and TRBJ2-3; no clear D. The CDR3 runs 12 residues. Trimming left V 6 bases short and J 4 bases short, with 8 bases between. CDR1 and CDR2 (germline): MDHEN, SYDVKM. CDR3 sequence (DNA): TGTGCCAGCAGCCTAGACCCAGATACGCAGTATTTT. Its translation: CASSLDPDTQYF.

The DNA for the CDR3 is TGTGCCAGCAATAACTACAATGAGCAGTTCTTC. Its translation is CASNNYNEQFF. V gene TRBV28 combines with J gene TRBJ2-1; D remains ambiguous. Per the germline V gene, CDR1 is MDHEN and CDR2 is SYDVKM. The CDR3 has 11 amino acids. Trimming shortened V by 7 bases and J by 3 bases, and 4 bases separated the two germline ends. Using reference TRBV28 and TRBJ2-1 for the parts outside the CDR3, the full variable domain is DVKVTQSSRYLVKRTGEKVFLECVQDMDHENMFWYRQDPGLGLRLIYFSYDVKMKEKGDIPEGYSVSREKKERFSLILESASTNQTSMYLCASNNYNEQFFGPGTRLTVL.

J is TRBJ2-1 and V is TRBV14, with TRBD2 matching 9 bases. There are 16 residues in the CDR3. The ends lost 1 base at V and 9 bases at J; junction bases unmatched: 10. Germline V gene data show CDR1 as SGHDN and CDR2 as FVKESK. CDR3 bases: TGTGCCAGCAGCCAAGCGGCGGGAGGGCCTCCGATTGAGCAGTTCTTC. Its translation: CASSQAAGGPPIEQFF.

As regards this clone: Its ends do not fully match the called genes, so a read error is possible. V gene TRBV7-2 combines with J gene TRBJ1-5; D gene ambiguous. Germline-derived CDR1 and CDR2 are SGHTA and FQGNSA. The CDR3 runs 15 residues. The CDR3 nucleotides are TGTGCCAGCAGTTTAGGGTATAGGCAGAATCAGCCCCAGCATTTT. Translating gives CASSLGYRQNQPQHF.

This clone has just a few counts. This sequence joins TRBV7-8 and TRBJ1-1; maybe TRBD1 (5 bases). The CDR3 is made up of 12 amino acids. Germline values: CDR1 SGHVS, CDR2 FQNEAQ. V lost 8 bases and J lost 9, with 16 bases in between. The CDR3 is CASGKGTVQAFF. CDR3 nucleotides: TGTGCCAGCGGCAAGGGGACTGTTCAAGCTTTCTTT.

The J gene is TRBJ2-7, the V gene TRBV7-6; TRBD2 aligns across 7 bases. The CDR3 covers 13 residues. The germline CDR1 and CDR2 sequences are SGHVS and FNYEAQ. After removal of 1 base from V and 7 bases from J, the junction contained 4 bases not matched to a gene. CDR3 in amino acids: CASSLGGAGEQYF. For the CDR3, the DNA is TGTGCCAGCAGCTTAGGGGGAGCGGGAGAGCAGTACTTC.

The rearrangement uses TRBV14 and TRBJ2-2; 12 bases fit TRBD2. V was clipped by 4 bases and J by 6 bases; unmatched bases: 3. Looked up from germline, CDR1 is SGHDN and CDR2 is FVKESK. The CDR3 contains 15 residues. The CDR3 nucleotides are TGTGCCAGCAGCCCGGGACTAGCGGGTGCCGGGGAGCTGTTTTTT. Residues: CASSPGLAGAGELFF. The whole variable domain, filled in from reference TRBV14 and TRBJ2-2, reads EAGVTQFPSHSVIEKGQTVTLRCDPISGHDNLYWYRRVMGKEIKFLLHFVKESKQDESGMPNNRFLAERTGGTYSTLKVQPAELEDSGVYFCASSPGLAGAGELFFGEGSRLTVL.

A single count supports this clone. This chain links TRBV7-9 with TRBJ1-5; 8 bases match TRBD1. Germline V gene data show CDR1 as SEHNR and CDR2 as FQNEAQ (reference sequence). Trimming took 5 bases from V and 2 from J; bases not matched to a gene: 8. The CDR3 contains 16 residues. The CDR3 sequence is CASSATGDRRNQPQHF. The CDR3, as DNA: TGTGCCAGCAGCGCGACAGGGGATAGGCGCAATCAGCCCCAGCATTTT.

The chain couples TRBV5-6 to TRBJ2-1, with 8 bases aligning to TRBD1. The CDR3 is 14 residues long. With V trimmed by 1 base and J by 10 bases, 7 bases remained unmatched. Per germline, CDR1 SGHDT and CDR2 YYEEEE. CDR3 region: CASSLFRGQEEQFF. DNA of the CDR3: TGTGCCAGCAGCTTGTTCAGGGGGCAGGAAGAGCAGTTCTTC.

This chain links TRBV5-1 with TRBJ2-3; 9 bases are a match to TRBD1. J was trimmed by 5 bases and V by 0 bases; bases with no gene match: 4. CDR3 size: 15 residues. CDR1 is SGHRS and CDR2 is YFSETQ in the germline V gene. The CDR3 spells CASSLDRGHGDTQYF. CDR3 coding DNA: TGCGCCAGCAGCTTGGACAGGGGGCATGGAGATACGCAGTATTTT.

The chain uses TRBV27 and TRBJ2-7; 7 bases align to TRBD1. V shed 2 bases and J 4 bases; nucleotides not matched to a gene: 5. Germline values: CDR1 MNHEY, CDR2 SMNVEV (reference sequence). The CDR3 loop spans 14 amino acids. The CDR3 here is CASSLKTGMYEQYF. CDR3 nucleotides: TGTGCCAGCAGTTTAAAGACAGGGATGTACGAGCAGTACTTC.